These 29 T cell receptor beta chains were all obtained from the same sample, sequenced in a study of blood T cell repertoires in COVID-19. Method: immunoSEQ multiplex PCR; TCRdb's copy keeps in-frame clones and lacks some. The table lists some 130,000 clones, over 60% of them singletons. Sequencing used peripheral blood. Receptors were obtained from an elderly woman with acute or convalescent COVID-19.

J is TRBJ2-3 and V is TRBV7-2, with a weak D call TRBD2 (6 bases). Germline lookup yields CDR1 SGHTA and CDR2 FQGNSA. The CDR3 is 13 residues long. Trimming took 5 bases from V and 6 from J, leaving 12 bases between them. The CDR3 region is CASSPGTWDTQYF. CDR3 nucleotide sequence: TGTGCCAGCAGCCCCGGGACTTGGGATACGCAGTATTTT.

This clone appeared once. The chain carries TRBV7-2 and TRBJ2-2; a weak D match, TRBD1 (6 bases). Germline CDR1 reads SGHTA; CDR2 reads FQGNSA. The ends were cut back, 4 bases at V and 5 bases at J, with 11 bases in the middle. This CDR3 has 14 amino acids. The DNA of the CDR3 is TGTGCCAGCAGCTACAGGGCGGGTACCGGGGAGCTGTTTTTT. This sequence encodes CASSYRAGTGELFF.

The chain has TRBV5-1 and TRBJ2-7, with TRBD2 matching 7 bases. Trimming took 0 bases from V and 5 from J; bases not matched to a gene: 8. The CDR3 spans 15 residues. Germline-derived CDR1 and CDR2 are SGHRS and YFSETQ. The CDR3: CASSLGSGGFNEQYF. CDR3 DNA sequence: TGCGCCAGCAGCTTGGGATCCGGGGGGTTCAACGAGCAGTACTTC. Complete variable domain (other parts from reference TRBV5-1 and TRBJ2-7): KAGVTQTPRYLIKTRGQQVTLSCSPISGHRSVSWYQQTPGQGLQFLFEYFSETQRNKGNFPGRFSGRQFSNSRSEMNVSTLELGDSALYLCASSLGSGGFNEQYFGPGTRLTVT.

V is TRBV9 and J is TRBJ2-2; D is ambiguous. V was cut by 0 bases and J by 1 base, with 7 bases left in between. This CDR3 has 15 residues. Germline V CDR1 and CDR2: SGDLS, YYNGEE. The CDR3: CASSVDGLNTGELFF. In DNA, the CDR3 is TGTGCCAGCAGCGTAGACGGGTTGAACACCGGGGAGCTGTTTTTT.

Of note for this clone: The germline gene is not matched at one end of the junction; a read error may be the cause. The CDR3 spells CASREAGGDYNEQFF. The CDR3 nucleotides are TGTGCCAGCAGAGAAGCGGGAGGGGACTACAATGAGCAGTTCTTC. The chain links TRBV6-1 to TRBJ2-1; 10 bases fit TRBD2. This CDR3 has 15 residues. Germline V gene sequence: CDR1 MNHNS, CDR2 SASEGT.

This clone was seen a single time. This chain joins TRBV5-5 and TRBJ2-7, with D uncertain. This CDR3 spans 11 amino acids. Germline V gives CDR1 SGHKS, CDR2 YYEKEE (reference sequence). Trimming removed 6 bases at V and 1 base at J, with 5 bases between. For the CDR3, the DNA is TGTGCCAGCACGCGTTCCTACGAGCAGTACTTC. Its translation is CASTRSYEQYF.

The J gene is TRBJ1-2, the V gene TRBV30, with no clear D. The V end was cut by 0 bases, the J end by 5 bases, with 7 bases between. Germline V lookup: CDR1 GTSNPN, CDR2 SVGIG (reference sequence). This CDR3 has 12 amino acids. In DNA, the CDR3 is TGTGCCTGGAGTGTACACATTTATGGCTACACCTTC. Translation gives CAWSVHIYGYTF.

This chain links TRBV18 with TRBJ1-1, with 9 nucleotides matching TRBD1. Germline V gene data show CDR1 as KGHSH and CDR2 as LQKENI. J gave up 0 bases and V 3 bases, and 5 bases lay outside the gene matches. The CDR3 runs to 16 residues. CDR3 protein: CASSPDRGLMNTEAFF. The CDR3 bases are TGTGCCAGCTCACCGGACAGGGGTCTAATGAACACTGAAGCTTTCTTT.

The V call is TRBV2, the J call TRBJ1-1, with D possibly matching TRBD1 (6 bases). CDR1 and CDR2 (germline): SNHLY, FYNNEI. The CDR3 is 14 amino acids. The germline V and J ends were trimmed by 2 bases and 3 bases, with 10 bases remaining between them. The CDR3 sequence is CASSEQGQYTEAFF. DNA for the CDR3: TGTGCCAGCAGTGAACAGGGGCAGTACACTGAAGCTTTCTTT.

The chain links TRBV5-1 to TRBJ2-1, with D perhaps TRBD1 (6 bases). Germline CDR1 SGHRS, CDR2 YFSETQ. V lost 5 bases to trimming and J lost 3 bases, with 15 bases between them. The CDR3 extends over 15 amino acids. The CDR3 DNA sequence: TGCGCCAGCAGGCCCGGGACACGCTTCTACAATGAGCAGTTCTTC. This translates into CASRPGTRFYNEQFF.

The V call is TRBV2, the J call TRBJ2-7; TRBD1 matches at 8 bases. Germline CDR1 and CDR2: SNHLY and FYNNEI. V was pared by 8 bases and J by 5 bases, with 5 bases of the junction left unmatched. The CDR3 contains 12 residues. The CDR3 DNA reads TGTGCCAGCCACAGGGGGTGGGACGAGCAGTACTTC. This translates into CASHRGWDEQYF.

The chain is built from TRBV30 and TRBJ2-7; 12 nucleotides align to TRBD1. V gave up 4 bases and J gave up 6 bases; unmatched junction bases: 7. The CDR3 covers 14 residues. Per germline, CDR1 GTSNPN and CDR2 SVGIG (reference sequence). The CDR3 region is CAWTSGQGASEQYF. The CDR3 DNA reads as TGTGCCTGGACCTCGGGACAGGGGGCTTCCGAGCAGTACTTC.

The CDR3 region is CATRLVYNEQFF. The CDR3 DNA follows: TGTGCCACCAGACTCGTTTACAATGAGCAGTTCTTC. The chain combines TRBV6-5 with TRBJ2-1; D gene uncertain. Per the germline V gene, CDR1 is MNHEY and CDR2 is SVGAGI. This CDR3 spans 12 amino acids. The V gene lost 10 bases and the J gene lost 4 bases, with 11 bases spanning the gap.

This clone was detected only a few times. The chain carries TRBV4-2 and TRBJ1-2; D is undetermined. This CDR3 spans 16 amino acids. The V and J ends lost 0 bases and 2 bases respectively, with 13 bases between them. Germline V lookup: CDR1 LGHNA, CDR2 YNFKEQ. CDR3 sequence reads: CASSQDGEIRNYGYTF. The CDR3, as DNA: TGTGCCAGCAGCCAAGATGGGGAGATCCGGAACTATGGCTACACCTTC.

The rearrangement links TRBV18 to TRBJ1-3; D is ambiguous. V shed 1 base and J shed 3 bases, with 7 bases lying between them. This CDR3 comprises 14 residues. Germline loops: CDR1 KGHSH, CDR2 LQKENI. The CDR3 loop reads CASSPRTLGNTIYF. CDR3 sequence (DNA): TGTGCCAGCTCACCACGCACTCTTGGAAACACCATATATTTT.

The chain carries TRBV28 and TRBJ2-1, with TRBD1 matching 8 bases. V dropped 6 bases and J dropped 3; count of bases not matched to a gene: 7. Germline CDR1 reads MDHEN; CDR2 reads SYDVKM. The CDR3 has 15 amino acids. The CDR3 loop reads CASRYPGTGYNEQFF. The CDR3 region has the DNA TGTGCCAGCAGATACCCCGGGACAGGCTACAATGAGCAGTTCTTC.

This clone came up a few times. In DNA form, the CDR3 reads TGTGCCAGCAGCGCCGGGACAGGGGGTTTTGAAAAACTGTTTTTT. This translates into CASSAGTGGFEKLFF. This chain uses TRBV9 with TRBJ1-4, with 11 bases aligning to TRBD1. Germline V gene sequence: CDR1 SGDLS, CDR2 YYNGEE. V lost 3 bases and J lost 7; bases outside the gene matches: 5. The CDR3 spans 15 residues.

V and J are TRBV10-1 and TRBJ2-3; 7 bases are shared with TRBD1. Germline V lookup: CDR1 WNHNN, CDR2 SYGVQD (reference sequence). This CDR3 has 15 amino acids. After removal of 3 bases from V and 3 bases from J, the junction contained 6 bases not matched to a gene. The CDR3 sequence is CASSDGRGLTDTQYF. CDR3 in DNA: TGCGCCAGCAGTGATGGTAGGGGGCTAACAGATACGCAGTATTTT.

The chain is built from TRBV30 and TRBJ2-3, with 13 bases fitting TRBD2. The CDR3 is made up of 15 amino acids. J was trimmed by 6 bases and V by 5 bases; bases with no gene match: 8. The V gene's germline CDR1 is GTSNPN and CDR2 SVGIG (reference sequence). CDR3 DNA sequence: TGTGCCTGGGCGGGACTAGCGGGACCTCGGGATACGCAGTATTTT. Residues: CAWAGLAGPRDTQYF.

The chain employs TRBV5-1 and TRBJ1-5, with D tentatively TRBD1 (6 bases). The CDR3 runs to 15 residues. V was trimmed by 0 bases and J by 7 bases, leaving 14 bases between them. Looked up from germline, CDR1 is SGHRS and CDR2 is YFSETQ. This chain's CDR3 is CASSLDLGGGQPQHF. For the CDR3, the DNA is TGCGCCAGCAGCTTGGATTTGGGGGGGGGCCAGCCCCAGCATTTT. Full variable domain (missing parts from reference TRBV5-1 and TRBJ1-5): KAGVTQTPRYLIKTRGQQVTLSCSPISGHRSVSWYQQTPGQGLQFLFEYFSETQRNKGNFPGRFSGRQFSNSRSEMNVSTLELGDSALYLCASSLDLGGGQPQHFGDGTRLSIL.

V gene TRBV6-5 combines with J gene TRBJ2-3; TRBD2 might be the D (5 bases). The germline gives CDR1 MNHEY, CDR2 SVGAGI. This CDR3 spans 13 amino acids. Trimming removed 7 bases at V and 2 bases at J, with 10 bases between. CDR3 sequence reads: CASKERATDTQYF. CDR3 sequence (DNA): TGTGCCAGCAAGGAGAGGGCCACAGATACGCAGTATTTT.

The V and J genes are TRBV4-3 and TRBJ2-1; 10 bases are a match to TRBD2. V trimming: 2 bases; J trimming: 8 bases; junction bases outside the gene matches: 12. Germline assignment: CDR1 LGHNA and CDR2 YSLEER. The length of the CDR3 is 17 residues. CDR3 in amino acids: CASSQSPSSGGPHEQFF. The CDR3 DNA reads as TGCGCCAGCAGCCAATCACCCAGTAGCGGGGGGCCCCATGAGCAGTTCTTC.

The V call is TRBV7-9, the J call TRBJ1-6; no definite D call. Germline CDR1 reads SEHNR; CDR2 reads FQNEAQ (reference sequence). Between the trimmed V and J ends, which lost 3 bases and 8 bases, there was a span of 14 bases. The CDR3 length is 15 residues. The CDR3 sequence is CASSLEAMAYSPLHF. The CDR3 DNA reads as TGTGCCAGCAGCTTGGAGGCCATGGCCTATTCACCCCTCCACTTT.

The chain links TRBV6-4 to TRBJ1-6; 7 nucleotides agree with TRBD1. Germline CDR1 and CDR2: MRHNA and SNTAGT. This CDR3 spans 13 amino acids. V lost 10 bases, J lost 8 bases, and 8 bases stayed unmatched. The CDR3 protein is CATSDRRDSPLHF. The CDR3 DNA sequence: TGTGCCACCTCGGACAGGAGGGATTCACCCCTCCACTTT.

The V and J genes are TRBV5-4 and TRBJ2-1, with 10 bases aligning to TRBD2. V shed 4 bases and J 9 bases; nucleotides not matched to a gene: 13. The CDR3 length is 16 residues. Germline CDR1 reads SGHNT; CDR2 reads YYREEE (reference sequence). In DNA, the CDR3 is TGTGCCAGCAGCCAGTTGGGGCTAGCGGGAGTTGGTGAGCAGTTCTTC. Protein product: CASSQLGLAGVGEQFF.

This sequence joins TRBV5-1 and TRBJ1-1; D is perhaps TRBD1 (5 bases). V was cut by 4 bases and J by 0 bases, with 16 bases left in between. Germline lookup yields CDR1 SGHRS and CDR2 YFSETQ. The CDR3 contains 16 residues. The CDR3 coding sequence is TGCGCCAGCAGCCACGCCGGGGGAGGAATGAACACTGAAGCTTTCTTT. Translation gives CASSHAGGGMNTEAFF.

V is TRBV11-3 and J is TRBJ2-1; 10 nucleotides agree with TRBD2. Germline V gene sequence: CDR1 SGHNT, CDR2 YENEEA. After removal of 5 bases from V and 0 bases from J, the junction contained 10 bases not matched to a gene. The CDR3 covers 18 residues. CDR3 in DNA: TGTGCCAGCAGCCCACGCACTAGCGGGGCCTCCTCCTACAATGAGCAGTTCTTC. Protein: CASSPRTSGASSYNEQFF.

The V gene is TRBV5-1, the J gene TRBJ1-1; TRBD1 agrees at 7 bases. With 0 bases clipped from V and 0 bases from J, the junction kept 5 bases outside the gene matches. Germline assignment: CDR1 SGHRS and CDR2 YFSETQ. There are 16 residues in the CDR3. CDR3 DNA: TGCGCCAGCAGCTTGGTGCCAGGGGGTATGAACACTGAAGCTTTCTTT. Protein sequence: CASSLVPGGMNTEAFF.

This chain uses TRBV29-1 with TRBJ2-5; TRBD2 is a possible D gene (6 bases). CDR1 and CDR2 from the germline V gene are SQVTM and ANQGSEA. Between the trimmed V and J ends, which lost 4 bases and 1 base, there was a span of 7 bases. This CDR3 has 12 residues. CDR3 protein: CSVASAQETQYF. The CDR3 nucleotides read TGCAGCGTTGCTAGCGCCCAAGAGACCCAGTACTTC.